The present TCR beta chain was sequenced within a study of T cell changes during pregnancy in multiple sclerosis. TCRdb's table, derived via immunoSEQ multiplex PCR, lists solely in-frame clones and lacks some. Of around 34,000 clones listed, roughly 90% are singletons. The CDR3 length is 15 residues. With 5 bases removed from V and 3 bases from J, the gap between germline ends came to 16 bases. Germline CDR1 is SGHTA and CDR2 is FQGNSA. The sample in question was CD8+ T cells from peripheral blood mononuclear cells, obtained after pregnancy. The TCR comes from a female donor with multiple sclerosis, enrolled in a pregnancy study. The chain links TRBV7-2 to TRBJ1-1; D may be TRBD1 (5 bases). CDR3 protein: CASSPRGVGDTEAFF. The CDR3 region has the DNA TGTGCCAGCAGCCCCCGGGGGGTGGGGGACACTGAAGCTTTCTTT.